Listed below are T cell receptor beta chains from one sample, sequenced in a study of blood T cell repertoires in COVID-19. Using immunoSEQ multiplex PCR, the repertoire was profiled, and TCRdb retains in-frame clones only, with some absent. The sample includes some 16,000 clones, roughly 89% of them seen just once. Material: peripheral blood. The origin of the receptors is a human donor in a cohort sampled during active COVID-19. Both conserved end residues are part of each CDR3. A D gene is named only where the DNA matches it firmly. A clone size is listed for some rows: how often the clone was seen (once, few, many), or a class if it is expanded.

CASSQTSGRGDTQYF | TGCGCCAGCAGTCAGACTAGCGGGAGAGGAGATACGCAGTATTTT | TRBD2 | . | TRBJ2-3 | TRBV10-1
CASSQGDTYEQYF | TGTGCCAGCAGCCAAGGCGATACCTACGAGCAGTACTTC | . | . | TRBJ2-7 | TRBV4-2
CASSLEGYPNTGELFF | TGCGCCAGCAGCTTGGAGGGGTACCCGAACACCGGGGAGCTGTTTTTT | . | once | TRBJ2-2 | TRBV5-1
CASSSPRVGELFF | TGTGCCAGCAGTTCCCCCCGGGTCGGGGAGCTGTTTTTT | . | . | TRBJ2-2 | TRBV11-2
CASSMAALAAEETQYF | TGCGCCAGCAGCATGGCAGCGCTAGCGGCAGAAGAGACCCAGTACTTC | TRBD2 | . | TRBJ2-5 | TRBV5-1
CASSPNGQLNTEAFF | TGTGCCAGCAGCCCGAACGGACAATTGAACACTGAAGCTTTCTTT | . | . | TRBJ1-1 | TRBV7-8
CASSPLRGSTEAFF | TGTGCCAGCAGCCCCCTCAGGGGGAGCACTGAAGCTTTCTTT | TRBD1 | . | TRBJ1-1 | TRBV7-9
CASSSSGLAGVETQYF | TGTGCCAGCAGCTCCTCGGGACTAGCGGGAGTAGAGACCCAGTACTTC | TRBD2 | . | TRBJ2-5 | TRBV11-3
CASSLAPGNYGYTF | TGCGCCAGCAGCTTGGCCCCAGGGAACTATGGCTACACCTTC | . | . | TRBJ1-2 | TRBV5-1
CASSSPLAGGPGEQYF | TGTGCCAGCAGCTCGCCACTAGCGGGAGGTCCCGGGGAGCAGTACTTC | TRBD2 | . | TRBJ2-7 | TRBV11-2
CASSLSAPEQFF | TGTGCCAGCAGTTTATCAGCGCCTGAGCAGTTCTTC | . | . | TRBJ2-1 | TRBV28
CASSSGLNTGELFF | TGTGCCAGCAGCTCGGGACTGAACACCGGGGAGCTGTTTTTT | . | . | TRBJ2-2 | TRBV11-2
CASSLSLADEQYF | TGTGCCAGCAGCTTAAGTCTAGCGGACGAGCAGTACTTC | TRBD2 | . | TRBJ2-7 | TRBV7-3